The 30 T cell receptor beta chains in this list originate from one sample, sequenced in a study of blood T cell repertoires in COVID-19. Assay: immunoSEQ multiplex PCR; the TCRdb copy retains only in-frame clones and omits some. The sample contains roughly 130,000 clones, about 87% of which appear only once. Sample: peripheral blood. These TCRs come from a woman between 55 and 75 years old with acute or convalescent COVID-19.

The chain has TRBV5-1 and TRBJ2-7, with a weak D call TRBD1 (5 bases). The germline V and J ends were trimmed by 6 bases and 0 bases, with 13 bases remaining between them. The CDR3 consists of 14 residues. The germline gives CDR1 SGHRS, CDR2 YFSETQ. The CDR3 is CASTRDSSSYEQYF. In DNA form, the CDR3 reads TGCGCCAGCACTCGAGACAGCAGCTCCTACGAGCAGTACTTC.

This rearrangement joins TRBV11-2 to TRBJ2-1; 12 nucleotides align to TRBD2. J was trimmed by 14 bases and V by 1 base; bases with no gene match: 12. The CDR3 sequence is 16 residues long. Germline V gene lookup returns CDR1 SGHAT and CDR2 FQNNGV. The CDR3 region has the DNA TGTGCCAGCAGCTTAGGGGATTCTAGCGGGAGGGCCGTGGAGTTCTTC. It yields the protein CASSLGDSSGRAVEFF.

This clone was seen more than once but under ten times. The V call is TRBV6-6, the J call TRBJ1-5, with 10 bases that match TRBD1. Germline assignment: CDR1 MNHNY and CDR2 SVGAGI (reference sequence). This CDR3 has 13 residues. In DNA, the CDR3 is TGTGCGTCTGGGACAGGGGTCAATCAGCCCCAGCATTTT. This codes for CASGTGVNQPQHF.

This clone appeared once. V is TRBV11-1 and J is TRBJ1-1, with 7 nucleotides matching TRBD1. This CDR3 contains 15 residues. Trimming cost V 3 bases and J 1 base; bases outside gene matches: 5. Germline V lookup: CDR1 SGHAT, CDR2 FQDESV (reference sequence). For the CDR3, the DNA is TGTGCCAGCAGCTTTTATGGGACAGCGAACACTGAAGCTTTCTTT. It translates to CASSFYGTANTEAFF. Filled out from reference TRBV11-1 and TRBJ1-1, the complete variable domain reads EAEVAQSPRYKITEKSQAVAFWCDPISGHATLYWYRQILGQGPELLVQFQDESVVDDSQLPKDRFSAERLKGVDSTLKIQPAELGDSAMYLCASSFYGTANTEAFFGQGTRLTVV.

V usage is TRBV7-3 and J usage is TRBJ2-5; tentative D call: TRBD1 (6 bases). From germline, CDR1 is SGHTA and CDR2 FQGTGA. The V gene lost 2 bases and the J gene lost 4 bases, with 11 bases spanning the gap. The CDR3 consists of 14 residues. CDR3 DNA: TGTGCCAGCAGCTTATGGCCACAGGGAGAGACCCAGTACTTC. It yields the protein CASSLWPQGETQYF.

The chain is built from TRBV6-5 and TRBJ1-1; 10 bases are shared with TRBD1. The CDR3 runs 14 residues. CDR1 is MNHEY and CDR2 is SVGAGI in the germline V gene. V dropped 5 bases and J dropped 4; count of bases not matched to a gene: 4. CDR3 loop: CASSSRDRGTEAFF. Here the CDR3 DNA reads TGTGCCAGCAGTAGCCGGGACAGGGGCACTGAAGCTTTCTTT.

This chain connects TRBV10-3 to TRBJ1-5, with unresolved D. Per germline, CDR1 ENHRY and CDR2 SYGVKD. The CDR3 totals 13 residues. Between the trimmed V and J ends, which lost 5 bases and 4 bases, there was a span of 9 bases. The CDR3 loop is CAISPGANQPQHF. The CDR3 DNA reads as TGTGCCATCAGTCCAGGTGCGAATCAGCCCCAGCATTTT.

V gene TRBV5-3 combines with J gene TRBJ2-1; 15 positions match TRBD2. TRBV5-3 is designated an ORF whose function remains uncertain. This CDR3 contains 20 residues. V lost 1 base to trimming and J lost 6 bases; unmatched junction nucleotides: 14. Here the CDR3 DNA reads TGTGCCAGAAGCTTGAGGCGACATTCGGGACTAGCGGGAGGAGGCAATGAGCAGTTCTTC. Translation: CARSLRRHSGLAGGGNEQFF.

This chain uses TRBV27 with TRBJ1-5, with a possible D match to TRBD1 (5 bases). From germline, CDR1 is MNHEY and CDR2 SMNVEV (reference sequence). The CDR3 is 15 amino acids. V lost 2 bases and J 4 bases, leaving 12 bases between the germline ends. This CDR3 reads CASSLTAGPNQPQHF. The DNA of the CDR3 is TGTGCCAGCAGTTTAACCGCAGGGCCGAATCAGCCCCAGCATTTT.

V and J are TRBV15 and TRBJ1-2; tentatively, D is TRBD1 (5 bases). Trimming pared 1 base from V and 4 bases from J, leaving 13 bases between. This CDR3 has 15 residues. CDR1 is LNHNV, CDR2 YYDKDF, per germline (reference sequence). CDR3: CATSRVLGVLYGYTF. CDR3 coding DNA: TGTGCCACCAGCAGAGTTCTAGGGGTTCTCTATGGCTACACCTTC.

The chain carries TRBV19 and TRBJ2-7; 8 positions match TRBD2. Trimming at V came to 6 bases and at J to 3 bases, leaving 7 bases not matched to a gene. This CDR3 is 14 amino acids long. The germline V gene has CDR1 LNHDA and CDR2 SQIVND (reference sequence). CDR3 sequence (DNA): TGTGCCAGTAGGGGACTAGGGGCCGACTACGAGCAGTACTTC. Amino acids: CASRGLGADYEQYF.

V usage is TRBV4-1 and J usage is TRBJ1-4; D may be TRBD1 (5 bases). Trimming pared 2 bases from V and 2 bases from J, leaving 9 bases between. Looked up from germline, CDR1 is MGHRA and CDR2 is YSYEKL. The CDR3 runs to 15 residues. CDR3 loop: CASSQTGVTNEKLFF. The CDR3 coding sequence is TGCGCCAGCAGCCAAACAGGTGTGACTAATGAAAAACTGTTTTTT.

The V gene is TRBV6-5, the J gene TRBJ1-6, with D unresolved. Trimming stripped 4 bases from V and 10 bases from J, with 11 bases between. Looked up from germline, CDR1 is MNHEY and CDR2 is SVGAGI. The CDR3 loop spans 13 amino acids. Here the CDR3 reads CASSFGESSPLHF. DNA for the CDR3: TGTGCCAGCAGTTTCGGGGAAAGCTCACCCCTCCACTTT.

J is TRBJ2-4 and V is TRBV6-5, with 8 bases that match TRBD2. The CDR3 covers 15 residues. Germline CDR1 and CDR2: MNHEY and SVGAGI. With V trimmed by 6 bases and J by 0 bases, 4 bases remained unmatched. DNA for the CDR3: TGTGCCAGCAGGAACGCGGGGGGAGCCAAAAACATTCAGTACTTC. Its translation is CASRNAGGAKNIQYF.

This clone was recorded only once. The rearrangement links TRBV6-5 to TRBJ2-7; a weak D match, TRBD1 (6 bases). The V end was cut by 5 bases, the J end by 11 bases, with 16 bases between. This CDR3 has 12 residues. Per the germline V gene, CDR1 is MNHEY and CDR2 is SVGAGI. CDR3 sequence (DNA): TGTGCCAGCAGTAACGGACAGACTGTGGAGTACTTC. This encodes CASSNGQTVEYF.

This clone was recorded once. The CDR3, as DNA: TGTGCCAGCAGCTTAGGGCAGGGCGTTAATTCACCCCTCCACTTT. This gives the protein CASSLGQGVNSPLHF. The chain carries TRBV11-2 and TRBJ1-6; D might be TRBD1 (5 bases). The germline gives CDR1 SGHAT, CDR2 FQNNGV. The CDR3 contains 15 residues. The V and J ends lost 1 base and 6 bases respectively, with 10 bases between them.

The V call is TRBV15, the J call TRBJ2-3; 11 positions agree with TRBD1. V gave up 1 base and J gave up 3 bases; unmatched junction bases: 6. Looked up from germline, CDR1 is LNHNV and CDR2 is YYDKDF (reference sequence). This CDR3 is built from 17 residues. CDR3 in DNA: TGTGCCACCAGCAGAGGGGACAGGGGGTTGAGAACAGATACGCAGTATTTT. Encoded protein: CATSRGDRGLRTDTQYF.

CDR3 sequence: CASGGGNQPQHF. As DNA, the CDR3 is TGCGCCAGCGGGGGGGGCAATCAGCCCCAGCATTTT. The rearrangement joins TRBV10-2 to TRBJ1-5; possibly TRBD1 for D (5 bases). The CDR3 covers 12 residues. Trimming took 8 bases from V and 2 from J, leaving 7 bases between them. The germline gives CDR1 WSHSY, CDR2 SAAADI.

This chain uses TRBV7-8 with TRBJ1-1; D may be TRBD1 (5 bases). This CDR3 has 15 residues. V lost 2 bases, J lost 5 bases, and 15 bases lay in between. In germline, CDR1 is SGHVS, CDR2 FQNEAQ. CDR3 nucleotide sequence: TGTGCCAGCAGCTTAAAGCAGGGAGGGTCAACTGAAGCTTTCTTT. The encoded protein is CASSLKQGGSTEAFF.

V and J are TRBV19 and TRBJ2-1; 8 bases agree with TRBD2. The V and J ends lost 8 bases and 4 bases, in that order; junction bases with no gene match: 7. This CDR3 spans 14 amino acids. Germline V lookup: CDR1 LNHDA, CDR2 SQIVND (reference sequence). As DNA, the CDR3 is TGTGCCAGTGCGACCGGGAGGGGTTACAATGAGCAGTTCTTC. This sequence encodes CASATGRGYNEQFF.

Comment on this clone: One end of the junction does not line up with germline, which may come from a read error. J is TRBJ2-3 and V is TRBV4-1, with D unclear. Germline loops: CDR1 MGHRA, CDR2 YSYEKL. The CDR3 has 15 residues. This chain's CDR3 is CASNQLGAPTDTQYF. The CDR3 region has the DNA TGCGCCAGCAACCAACTGGGCGCGCCGACAGATACGCAGTATTTT.

The table lists this clone with a few counts. The chain combines TRBV3-1 (or the pseudogene TRBV3-2) with TRBJ2-3; tentatively, D is TRBD2 (6 bases). Germline V gives CDR1 LGHDT, CDR2 YNNKEL (reference sequence). The CDR3 covers 14 residues. V gave up 4 bases and J gave up 3 bases, with 11 bases separating them. In nucleotides, the CDR3 is TGTGCCAGCAGCCCGGGGCGGGGAACAGATACGCAGTATTTT. Translation gives CASSPGRGTDTQYF.

This chain uses TRBV28 with TRBJ2-7, with 9 bases lining up with TRBD1. The germline V gene has CDR1 MDHEN and CDR2 SYDVKM. Trimming removed 2 bases from V and 3 bases from J; junction bases left unmatched: 2. The CDR3 sequence is 14 residues long. The CDR3 sequence is CASSLDRGSYEQYF. DNA of the CDR3: TGTGCCAGCAGTTTAGACAGGGGGAGCTACGAGCAGTACTTC.

The gene calls are TRBV29-1 and TRBJ1-2; D gene unclear. This CDR3 is built from 16 residues. V lost 6 bases and J lost 3, with 23 bases in between. From germline, CDR1 is SQVTM and CDR2 ANQGSEA. CDR3 region: CSVPPLEGLRDYGYTF. The CDR3 DNA is TGCAGCGTACCCCCTTTAGAAGGACTACGGGACTATGGCTACACCTTC.

The V and J genes are TRBV11-3 and TRBJ1-6; the match to TRBD1 covers 7 bases. V was clipped by 9 bases and J by 6 bases; unmatched bases: 8. CDR1 SGHNT and CDR2 YENEEA come from the germline V gene. The CDR3 covers 14 residues. CDR3 loop: CASISGTANSPLHF. In nucleotides, the CDR3 is TGTGCCAGTATATCCGGGACAGCTAATTCACCCCTCCACTTT.

The chain couples TRBV19 to TRBJ2-1, with D possibly being TRBD1 (6 bases). CDR1 and CDR2 (germline): LNHDA, SQIVND (reference sequence). CDR3 length: 15 amino acids. V lost 6 bases and J 0 bases, leaving 12 bases between the germline ends. The CDR3: CASRDRPSSYNEQFF. As DNA, the CDR3 is TGTGCCAGTAGAGACAGGCCTAGCTCCTACAATGAGCAGTTCTTC.

V usage is TRBV11-1 and J usage is TRBJ2-5; 7 bases match TRBD2. The V segment lost 6 bases and the J segment 4 bases; nucleotides outside the gene matches: 14. The CDR3 has 16 residues. Germline V gene sequence: CDR1 SGHAT, CDR2 FQDESV (reference sequence). CDR3 protein: CASSFSNPAGAETQYF. In DNA, the CDR3 is TGTGCCAGCAGTTTCTCCAACCCTGCGGGAGCAGAGACCCAGTACTTC.

This clone was recorded only once. This rearrangement joins TRBV9 to TRBJ2-2, with D perhaps matching TRBD2 (5 bases). The CDR3 consists of 14 residues. The V gene's germline CDR1 is SGDLS and CDR2 YYNGEE. V lost 3 bases to trimming and J lost 5 bases, with 11 bases between them. As DNA, the CDR3 is TGTGCCAGCAGCGCCCCGGGGTCTACCGGGGAGCTGTTTTTT. Protein: CASSAPGSTGELFF.

The chain carries TRBV20-1 and TRBJ1-1; 11 bases match TRBD1. This CDR3 region has 14 residues. The junction had 4 bases not matched to a gene; V was cut back by 3 bases and J by 4 bases. CDR1 is DFQATT, CDR2 SNEGSKA, per germline (reference sequence). The CDR3 region has the DNA TGCAGTGCTAGTCGGACAGGGGGCCTCACTGAAGCTTTCTTT. It encodes CSASRTGGLTEAFF.

V is TRBV6-2 or TRBV6-3 and J is TRBJ2-3; 8 bases are shared with TRBD2. With 0 bases clipped from V and 1 base from J, the junction kept 3 bases outside the gene matches. Germline-derived CDR1 and CDR2 are MNHEY and SVGEGT. This CDR3 has 16 amino acids. CDR3 loop: CASSYSRGARTDTQYF. DNA of the CDR3: TGTGCCAGCAGTTACTCGCGGGGGGCACGCACAGATACGCAGTATTTT.